The T cell receptor (beta chain) described here comes from a study of blood T cell repertoires in COVID-19. The CDR3 runs to 13 residues. In germline, CDR1 is MNHEY, CDR2 SVGEGT. V was trimmed by 2 bases and J by 9 bases, leaving 11 bases between them. How the authors handled the data: From reference gene primer amplification, estimates of nucleated cell counts were derived. Some clones are missing from TCRdb's copy, which holds only in-frame ones; the method was immunoSEQ multiplex PCR. That table furnishes V, J and clone size, whereas the DNA furnished D and trimming. The data hold approximately 140,000 clones, with roughly 84% observed a single time.

The clonotype comes from a man aged 70-80 years with acute or convalescent COVID-19. This chain uses TRBV6-2 or TRBV6-3 with TRBJ2-1; D not certain. The source material was peripheral blood. Written as DNA, the CDR3 is TGTGCCAGCAGTTACCTGCAGGTGGGTGAGCAGTTCTTC. It translates to CASSYLQVGEQFF.